Included here is one TCR beta chain sequence, with context. The method was immunoSEQ multiplex PCR; TCRdb's version includes in-frame clones alone and lacks a portion of them. The sample yields about 54,000 clones, nearly 96% seen once. Trimming shortened V by 4 bases and J by 8 bases, and 15 bases separated the two germline ends. Germline lookup yields CDR1 MDHEN and CDR2 SYDVKM. There are 14 residues in the CDR3. These data originate in a study of control samples from healthy donors and cancer patients. The TCR originated in a woman between 25 and 40 years old in good health. The genes are TRBV28 and TRBJ1-5; D is unresolved. Sequencing was performed on blood. This CDR3 reads CASSSDRRIEPQHF. The CDR3 bases are TGTGCCAGCAGTTCGGACCGAAGGATCGAGCCCCAGCATTTT.